A selection of T cell receptor beta chains follows, all from one sample in a study of blood T cell repertoires in COVID-19. Only in-frame clones appear in the TCRdb table, and some are missing; sequencing was by immunoSEQ multiplex PCR. The table has 60,000 to 70,000 clones, approximately 87% seen once. The sequencing sample was made of peripheral blood. All receptors come from a man aged 50 to 60 with active COVID-19. Both conserved end residues are part of each CDR3. A D gene is named only where the DNA matches it firmly. Rows may omit the clone size; those that give it use once, few, many or a size class.

D gene: NA; clone size: NA; V gene: TRBV3-1/TRBV3-2; J gene: TRBJ2-1; CDR3 DNA: TGTGCCAGCAGCCAAGATCCCCGTTACAATGAGCAGTTCTTC; CDR3 protein: CASSQDPRYNEQFF
D gene: TRBD2; clone size: NA; V gene: TRBV7-2; J gene: TRBJ2-7; CDR3 DNA: TGTGCCAGCAGCGGGGGGACTAGCGCTAACGAGCAGTACTTC; CDR3 protein: CASSGGTSANEQYF
D gene: NA; clone size: NA; V gene: TRBV3-1/TRBV3-2; J gene: TRBJ1-5; CDR3 DNA: TGTGCCAGCCAAGACTCCCGCGGGGGGATGGGATATCAGCCCCAGCATTTT; CDR3 protein: CASQDSRGGMGYQPQHF
D gene: NA; clone size: NA; V gene: TRBV4-2; J gene: TRBJ2-3; CDR3 DNA: TGTGCCAGCAGCCAAGAACAGGGCGCTGCAGATACGCAGTATTTT; CDR3 protein: CASSQEQGAADTQYF
D gene: TRBD2; clone size: many; V gene: TRBV7-9; J gene: TRBJ2-1; CDR3 DNA: TGTGCCAGCAGCCCCGCCTCGCTAGCGGGGGGCAATGAGCAGTTCTTC; CDR3 protein: CASSPASLAGGNEQFF
D gene: TRBD1; clone size: NA; V gene: TRBV30; J gene: TRBJ2-3; CDR3 DNA: TGTGCCTGGAGTGTACTGGGGACAGGGCAGGATACGCAGTATTTT; CDR3 protein: CAWSVLGTGQDTQYF
D gene: TRBD1; clone size: medium-sized; V gene: TRBV6-6; J gene: TRBJ2-7; CDR3 DNA: TGTGCCAGCAGCACCGGGACAGACTACGAGCAGTACTTC; CDR3 protein: CASSTGTDYEQYF
D gene: TRBD1; clone size: NA; V gene: TRBV3-1/TRBV3-2; J gene: TRBJ1-4; CDR3 DNA: TGTGCCAGCAGCCACCGACAGGGGGCAACTAATGAAAAACTGTTTTTT; CDR3 protein: CASSHRQGATNEKLFF
D gene: TRBD1; clone size: NA; V gene: TRBV7-8; J gene: TRBJ1-1; CDR3 DNA: TGTGCCAGCAGCCCAAGAGTATCGTGGGGGACAGGCACTGAAGCTTTCTTT; CDR3 protein: CASSPRVSWGTGTEAFF
D gene: TRBD1; clone size: NA; V gene: TRBV11-2; J gene: TRBJ1-4; CDR3 DNA: TGTGCCAGCAGCCGAGACAGGGCTGGCGAAAAACTGTTTTTT; CDR3 protein: CASSRDRAGEKLFF
D gene: NA; clone size: NA; V gene: TRBV10-3; J gene: TRBJ2-1; CDR3 DNA: TGTGCCATCAGTGCCCTTCGGACCGTAGGAGGTGAGCAGTTCTTC; CDR3 protein: CAISALRTVGGEQFF
D gene: TRBD1; clone size: NA; V gene: TRBV2; J gene: TRBJ2-7; CDR3 DNA: TGTGCCAGCAGATCGGGACAGCAATCCTACGAGCAGTACTTC; CDR3 protein: CASRSGQQSYEQYF
D gene: TRBD1; clone size: NA; V gene: TRBV20-1; J gene: TRBJ2-3; CDR3 DNA: TGCAGTGCTTCCAGGGGGGATACGCAGTATTTT; CDR3 protein: CSASRGDTQYF
D gene: NA; clone size: NA; V gene: TRBV12-3/TRBV12-4; J gene: TRBJ2-1; CDR3 DNA: TGTGCCAGCAGTTTATTCCGCTACGAGCAGTTCTTC; CDR3 protein: CASSLFRYEQFF
D gene: NA; clone size: once; V gene: TRBV4-2; J gene: TRBJ2-7; CDR3 DNA: TGTGCCAGCAGCCAAGGGGGCCGGAACGAGCAGTACTTC; CDR3 protein: CASSQGGRNEQYF